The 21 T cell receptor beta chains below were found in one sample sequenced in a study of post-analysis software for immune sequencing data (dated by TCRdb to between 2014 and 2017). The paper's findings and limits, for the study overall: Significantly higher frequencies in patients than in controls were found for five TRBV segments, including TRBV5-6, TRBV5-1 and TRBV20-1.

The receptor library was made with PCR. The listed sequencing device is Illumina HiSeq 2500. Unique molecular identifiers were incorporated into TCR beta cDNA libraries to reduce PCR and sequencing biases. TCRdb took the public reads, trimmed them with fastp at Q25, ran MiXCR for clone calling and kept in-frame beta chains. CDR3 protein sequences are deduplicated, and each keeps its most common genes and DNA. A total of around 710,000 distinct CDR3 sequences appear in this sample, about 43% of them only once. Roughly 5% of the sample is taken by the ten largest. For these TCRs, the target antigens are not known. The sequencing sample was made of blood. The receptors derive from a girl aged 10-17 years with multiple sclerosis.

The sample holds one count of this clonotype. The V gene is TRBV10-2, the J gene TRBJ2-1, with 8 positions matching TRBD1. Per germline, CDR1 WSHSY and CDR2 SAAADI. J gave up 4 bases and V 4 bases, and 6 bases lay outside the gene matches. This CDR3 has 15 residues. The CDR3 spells CASSVDRGLYNEQFF. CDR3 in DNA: TGCGCCAGCAGTGTCGACAGGGGACTTTACAATGAGCAGTTCTTC.

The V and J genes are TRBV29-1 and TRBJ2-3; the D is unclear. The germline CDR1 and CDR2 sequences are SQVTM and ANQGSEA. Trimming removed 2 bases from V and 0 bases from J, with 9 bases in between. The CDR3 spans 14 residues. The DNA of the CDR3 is TGCAGCGTTGAATTCCGGAGTAGCACAGATACGCAGTATTTT. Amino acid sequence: CSVEFRSSTDTQYF.

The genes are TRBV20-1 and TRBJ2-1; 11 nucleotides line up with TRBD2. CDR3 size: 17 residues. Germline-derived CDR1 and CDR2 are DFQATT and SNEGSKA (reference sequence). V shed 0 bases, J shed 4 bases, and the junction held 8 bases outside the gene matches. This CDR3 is CSARDPRGTSGYNEQFF. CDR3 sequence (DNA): TGCAGTGCTAGAGATCCAAGGGGGACTAGCGGATACAATGAGCAGTTCTTC.

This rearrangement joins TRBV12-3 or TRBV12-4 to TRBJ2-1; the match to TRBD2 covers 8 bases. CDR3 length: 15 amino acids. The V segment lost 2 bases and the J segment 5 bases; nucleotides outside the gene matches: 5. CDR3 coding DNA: TGTGCCAGCAGTTTACAGTCGGGAGGGCACAATGAGCAGTTCTTC. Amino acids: CASSLQSGGHNEQFF.

The chain's CDR3 is CAISERAGDIQYF. DNA for the CDR3: TGTGCCATCAGTGAGCGCGCTGGGGACATTCAGTACTTC. The chain employs TRBV10-3 and TRBJ2-4; D is unresolved. V lost 2 bases, J lost 8 bases, and 10 bases lay in between. The CDR3 is 13 amino acids. Per germline, CDR1 ENHRY and CDR2 SYGVKD.

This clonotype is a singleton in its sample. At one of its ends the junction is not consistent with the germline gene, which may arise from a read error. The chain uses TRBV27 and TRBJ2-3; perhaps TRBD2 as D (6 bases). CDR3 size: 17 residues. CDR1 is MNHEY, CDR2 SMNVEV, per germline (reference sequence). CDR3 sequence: CASSLSNRMGGTYTQYF. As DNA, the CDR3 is TGTGCCAGCAGTTTATCGAACCGAATGGGAGGCACATATACGCAGTATTTT.

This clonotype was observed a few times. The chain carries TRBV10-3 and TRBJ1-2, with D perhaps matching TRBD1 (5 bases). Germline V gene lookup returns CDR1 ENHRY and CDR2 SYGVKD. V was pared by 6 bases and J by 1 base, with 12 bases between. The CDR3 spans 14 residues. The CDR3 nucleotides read TGTGCCATCAGCCCCGGGACGGATAACTATGGCTACACCTTC. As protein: CAISPGTDNYGYTF.

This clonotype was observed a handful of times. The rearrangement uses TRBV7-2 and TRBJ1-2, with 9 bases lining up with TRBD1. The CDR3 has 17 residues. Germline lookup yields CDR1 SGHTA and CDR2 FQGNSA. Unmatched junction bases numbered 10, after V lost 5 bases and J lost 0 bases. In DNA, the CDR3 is TGTGCCAGCAGCCCAGGGACAGGGCGGGCGACTAACTATGGCTACACCTTC. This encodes CASSPGTGRATNYGYTF.

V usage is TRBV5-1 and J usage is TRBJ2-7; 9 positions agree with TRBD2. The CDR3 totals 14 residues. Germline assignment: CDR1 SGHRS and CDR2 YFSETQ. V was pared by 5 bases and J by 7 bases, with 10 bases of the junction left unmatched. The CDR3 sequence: CASSATSGVWEQYF. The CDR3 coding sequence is TGCGCCAGCAGTGCGACTAGCGGTGTGTGGGAGCAGTACTTC.

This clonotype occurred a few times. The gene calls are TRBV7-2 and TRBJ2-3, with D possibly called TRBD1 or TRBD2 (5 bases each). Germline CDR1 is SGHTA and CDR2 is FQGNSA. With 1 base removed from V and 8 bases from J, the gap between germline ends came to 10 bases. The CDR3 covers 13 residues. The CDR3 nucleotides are TGTGCCAGCAGCTTAGGACCGGGGCGTACGCAGTATTTT. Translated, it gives CASSLGPGRTQYF.

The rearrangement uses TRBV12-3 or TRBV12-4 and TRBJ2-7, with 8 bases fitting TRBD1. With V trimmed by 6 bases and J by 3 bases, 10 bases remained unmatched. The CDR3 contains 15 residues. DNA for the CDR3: TGTGCCAGCAGCCGATTTACGGGGACAGGCTACGAGCAGTACTTC. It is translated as CASSRFTGTGYEQYF.

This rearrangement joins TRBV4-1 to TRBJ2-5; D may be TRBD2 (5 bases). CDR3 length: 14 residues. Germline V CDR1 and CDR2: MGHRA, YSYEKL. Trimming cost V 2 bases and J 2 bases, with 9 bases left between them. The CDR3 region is CASSQNSGQETQYF. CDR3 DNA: TGCGCCAGCAGCCAAAACTCGGGGCAAGAGACCCAGTACTTC.

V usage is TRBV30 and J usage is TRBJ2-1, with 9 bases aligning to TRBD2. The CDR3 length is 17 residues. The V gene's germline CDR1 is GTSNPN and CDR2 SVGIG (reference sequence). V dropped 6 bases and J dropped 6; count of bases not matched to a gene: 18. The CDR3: CACRGVQGSGSGNEQFF. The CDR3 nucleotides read TGTGCCTGCCGGGGGGTTCAGGGTAGCGGGAGTGGCAATGAGCAGTTCTTC. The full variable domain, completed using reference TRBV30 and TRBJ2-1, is SQTIHQWPATLVQPVGSPLSLECTVEGTSNPNLYWYRQAAGRGLQLLFYSVGIGQISSEVPQNLSASRPQDRQFILSSKKLLLSDSGFYLCACRGVQGSGSGNEQFFGPGTRLTVL.

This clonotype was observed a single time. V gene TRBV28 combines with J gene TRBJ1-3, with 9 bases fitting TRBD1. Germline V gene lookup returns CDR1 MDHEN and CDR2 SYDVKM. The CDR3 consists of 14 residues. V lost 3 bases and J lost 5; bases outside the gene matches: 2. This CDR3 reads CASSFDRGRNTIYF. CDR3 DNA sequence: TGTGCCAGCAGTTTCGACAGGGGGAGAAACACCATATATTTT.

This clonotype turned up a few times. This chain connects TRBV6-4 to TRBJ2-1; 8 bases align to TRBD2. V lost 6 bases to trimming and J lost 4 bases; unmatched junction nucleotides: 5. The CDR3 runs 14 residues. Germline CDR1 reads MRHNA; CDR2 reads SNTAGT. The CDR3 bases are TGTGCCAGCAGAGTCGGGAGGGGATACAATGAGCAGTTCTTC. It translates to CASRVGRGYNEQFF.

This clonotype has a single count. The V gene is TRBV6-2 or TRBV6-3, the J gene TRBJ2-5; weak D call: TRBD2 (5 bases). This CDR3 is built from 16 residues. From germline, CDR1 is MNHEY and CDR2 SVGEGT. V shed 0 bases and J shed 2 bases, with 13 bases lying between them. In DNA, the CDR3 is TGTGCCAGCAGTTACTCGAGTCAGGACTTACAAGAGACCCAGTACTTC. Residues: CASSYSSQDLQETQYF.

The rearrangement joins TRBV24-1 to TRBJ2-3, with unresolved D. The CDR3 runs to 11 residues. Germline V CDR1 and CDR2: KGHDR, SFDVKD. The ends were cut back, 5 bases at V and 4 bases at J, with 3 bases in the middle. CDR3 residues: CATSASDTQYF. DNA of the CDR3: TGTGCCACCAGTGCCTCAGATACGCAGTATTTT.

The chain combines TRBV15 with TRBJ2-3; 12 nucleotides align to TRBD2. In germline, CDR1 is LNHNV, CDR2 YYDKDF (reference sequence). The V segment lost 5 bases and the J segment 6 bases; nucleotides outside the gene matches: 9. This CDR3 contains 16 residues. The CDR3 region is CATSLSLAGGLDTQYF. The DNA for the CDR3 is TGTGCCACCAGCCTTTCGCTAGCGGGAGGGCTGGATACGCAGTATTTT.

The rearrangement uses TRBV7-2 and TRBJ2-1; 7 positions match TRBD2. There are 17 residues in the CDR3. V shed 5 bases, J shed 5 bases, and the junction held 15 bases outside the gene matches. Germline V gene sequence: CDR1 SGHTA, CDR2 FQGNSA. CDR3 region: CASSLSSSGGPHNEQFF. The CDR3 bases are TGTGCCAGCAGCCTGAGTTCTAGCGGAGGGCCCCACAATGAGCAGTTCTTC. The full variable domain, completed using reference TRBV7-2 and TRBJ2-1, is GAGVSQSPSNKVTEKGKDVELRCDPISGHTALYWYRQSLGQGLEFLIYFQGNSAPDKSGLPSDRFSAERTGGSVSTLTIQRTQQEDSAVYLCASSLSSSGGPHNEQFFGPGTRLTVL.

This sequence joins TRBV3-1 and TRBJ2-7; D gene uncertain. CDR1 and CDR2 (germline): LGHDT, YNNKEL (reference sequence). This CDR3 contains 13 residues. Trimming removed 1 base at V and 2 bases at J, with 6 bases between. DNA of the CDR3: TGTGCCAGCAGCCAAGGACGGACCTACGAGCAGTACTTC. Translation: CASSQGRTYEQYF.

The CDR3 loop reads CASSQAGGLSYEQYF. As DNA, the CDR3 is TGCGCCAGCAGCCAAGCAGGGGGTCTCAGCTACGAGCAGTACTTC. This rearrangement joins TRBV4-1 to TRBJ2-7; 7 bases align to TRBD1. There are 15 residues in the CDR3. Germline V gene lookup returns CDR1 MGHRA and CDR2 YSYEKL. The V gene end was trimmed by 1 base and the J gene end by 3 bases; junction bases not matched to a gene: 6.